The 25 T cell receptor beta chains listed next were all sequenced from one sample in a study of T cell responses to AZD1222 COVID-19 vaccine. Method: immunoSEQ multiplex PCR; TCRdb's copy keeps in-frame clones and lacks some. The table includes about 60,000 clones, approximately 86% detected once. The source material was peripheral blood, sampled 28 days after the second AZD1222 dose. All receptors come from an adult who received the AZD1222 COVID-19 vaccine.

V is TRBV30 and J is TRBJ1-1; D is uncertain. V dropped 7 bases and J dropped 0 bases, with 12 bases sitting between them. Germline V gene data show CDR1 as GTSNPN and CDR2 as SVGIG (reference sequence). The length of the CDR3 is 13 residues. The CDR3 is CAYGRNMNTEAFF. CDR3 sequence (DNA): TGTGCCTATGGCAGGAACATGAACACTGAAGCTTTCTTT.

The V and J genes are TRBV5-4 and TRBJ2-2; D may be TRBD1 (5 bases). The CDR3 runs 16 residues. V was clipped by 4 bases and J by 3 bases, with 16 bases between them. Germline-derived CDR1 and CDR2 are SGHNT and YYREEE (reference sequence). CDR3 nucleotides: TGTGCCAGCAGCAGGACGACAGTGGGGTACACCGGGGAGCTGTTTTTT. Protein: CASSRTTVGYTGELFF.

V and J are TRBV30 and TRBJ1-5; D is ambiguous. The CDR3 totals 12 residues. Trimming left V 1 base short and J 3 bases short, with 4 bases between. Germline assignment: CDR1 GTSNPN and CDR2 SVGIG (reference sequence). CDR3 protein: CAWSETNQPQHF. The CDR3 DNA reads TGTGCCTGGAGTGAGACCAATCAGCCCCAGCATTTT. Drawing the rest from reference TRBV30 and TRBJ1-5, the complete variable domain is SQTIHQWPATLVQPVGSPLSLECTVEGTSNPNLYWYRQAAGRGLQLLFYSVGIGQISSEVPQNLSASRPQDRQFILSSKKLLLSDSGFYLCAWSETNQPQHFGDGTRLSIL.

This chain connects TRBV28 to TRBJ1-1; 11 nucleotides agree with TRBD1. The junction had 7 bases not matched to a gene; V was cut back by 5 bases and J by 5 bases. This CDR3 has 15 amino acids. Germline values: CDR1 MDHEN, CDR2 SYDVKM. CDR3 in amino acids: CASSQPGQGVTEAFF. In DNA form, the CDR3 reads TGTGCCAGCAGTCAGCCGGGACAGGGGGTTACTGAAGCTTTCTTT.

The rearrangement links TRBV27 to TRBJ2-7; 13 nucleotides align to TRBD2. Germline assignment: CDR1 MNHEY and CDR2 SMNVEV (reference sequence). V shed 7 bases, J shed 6 bases, and the junction held 9 bases outside the gene matches. This CDR3 contains 15 residues. Here the CDR3 DNA reads TGTGCCAGCACCAGAACTAGCGGGAGGGGCGGCGAGCAGTACTTC. Residues: CASTRTSGRGGEQYF.

The V call is TRBV6-5, the J call TRBJ1-3; D ambiguous. The V and J ends lost 6 bases and 3 bases respectively, with 12 bases between them. Germline-derived CDR1 and CDR2 are MNHEY and SVGAGI. The CDR3 runs to 14 residues. The CDR3 spells CASSRTVLGNTIYF. The CDR3 bases are TGTGCCAGCAGCCGAACAGTACTTGGAAACACCATATATTTT.

The chain employs TRBV18 and TRBJ1-2; tentatively, D is TRBD1 (5 bases). The ends were cut back, 1 base at V and 4 bases at J, with 10 bases in the middle. The CDR3 contains 14 residues. CDR1 KGHSH and CDR2 LQKENI come from the germline V gene. In DNA, the CDR3 is TGTGCCAGCTCACCACGTGAGACAGCCTATGGCTACACCTTC. Amino acid sequence: CASSPRETAYGYTF.

The CDR3 reads CASGQGAGEKLFF. CDR3 nucleotide sequence: TGTGCCAGCGGACAGGGGGCAGGGGAAAAACTGTTTTTT. The chain employs TRBV6-5 and TRBJ1-4, with 11 bases identical to TRBD1. The CDR3 is 13 residues long. Trimming took 8 bases from V and 8 from J; bases not matched to a gene: 4. Germline values: CDR1 MNHEY, CDR2 SVGAGI.

V gene TRBV19 combines with J gene TRBJ1-2; no clear D. CDR1 is LNHDA and CDR2 is SQIVND in the germline V gene (reference sequence). The CDR3 is made up of 16 amino acids. V dropped 6 bases and J dropped 0 bases, with 17 bases sitting between them. DNA for the CDR3: TGTGCCAGTAGCTCGGCTGGGTTCTTCGCTAACTATGGCTACACCTTC. As protein: CASSSAGFFANYGYTF.

The chain has TRBV10-3 and TRBJ1-5; D unresolved. CDR1 and CDR2 (germline): ENHRY, SYGVKD. The CDR3 is 14 residues long. The V end was cut by 2 bases, the J end by 1 base, with 6 bases between. CDR3 in amino acids: CAISEPGSNQPQHF. In DNA, the CDR3 is TGTGCCATCAGTGAGCCCGGAAGCAATCAGCCCCAGCATTTT.

V and J are TRBV11-3 and TRBJ1-1; no clear D. CDR1 SGHNT and CDR2 YENEEA come from the germline V gene. The CDR3 length is 12 residues. The V end was cut by 5 bases, the J end by 3 bases, with 7 bases between. The DNA for the CDR3 is TGTGCCAGCAGCCTCCTCGACACTGAAGCTTTCTTT. It encodes CASSLLDTEAFF.

The chain recombines TRBV2 with TRBJ2-1, with TRBD1 matching 7 bases. The CDR3 contains 21 residues. Losses at the gene ends were 11 bases for V and 0 bases for J; bases not matched to a gene: 28. Germline CDR1 and CDR2: SNHLY and FYNNEI. Here the CDR3 reads CAGAGTADPPPTYSSYNEQFF. Written as DNA, the CDR3 is TGTGCCGGTGCCGGGACAGCTGACCCGCCCCCTACCTACAGCTCCTACAATGAGCAGTTCTTC. The full variable domain, completed using reference TRBV2 and TRBJ2-1, is EPEVTQTPSHQVTQMGQEVILRCVPISNHLYFYWYRQILGQKVEFLVSFYNNEISEKSEIFDDQFSVERPDGSNFTLKIRSTKLEDSAMYFCAGAGTADPPPTYSSYNEQFFGPGTRLTVL.

The J gene is TRBJ1-6, the V gene TRBV7-3; the match to TRBD1 covers 9 bases. Germline CDR1 and CDR2: SGHTA and FQGTGA. The J segment lost 9 bases and the V segment lost 5 bases, leaving 5 bases of the junction unmatched. This CDR3 region has 14 residues. The CDR3 sequence is CASSEGQGFSPLHF. CDR3 nucleotides: TGTGCCAGCAGCGAGGGACAGGGTTTTTCACCCCTCCACTTT.

The J gene is TRBJ2-1, the V gene TRBV7-9; 9 bases are shared with TRBD2. V lost 1 base, J lost 8 bases, and 6 bases stayed unmatched. This CDR3 spans 15 amino acids. Per germline, CDR1 SEHNR and CDR2 FQNEAQ (reference sequence). CDR3: CASSLELAGRDEQFF. DNA of the CDR3: TGTGCCAGCAGCTTAGAACTAGCGGGTAGAGATGAGCAGTTCTTC.

The chain carries TRBV24-1 and TRBJ2-5; no clear D. This CDR3 is built from 14 residues. Trimming took 5 bases from V and 2 from J, leaving 11 bases between them. CDR1 is KGHDR, CDR2 SFDVKD, per germline. CDR3 residues: CATSAAGLQETQYF. The DNA for the CDR3 is TGTGCCACCAGTGCCGCAGGATTGCAAGAGACCCAGTACTTC.

The rearrangement uses TRBV27 and TRBJ1-4; tentatively, D is TRBD1 (6 bases). Germline V CDR1 and CDR2: MNHEY, SMNVEV (reference sequence). CDR3 length equals 15 residues. The germline V and J ends were trimmed by 0 bases and 8 bases, with 13 bases remaining between them. The CDR3 region has the DNA TGTGCCAGCAGTTTATCGGGACTAGGGGGGGAAAAACTGTTTTTT. Amino acid sequence: CASSLSGLGGEKLFF.

The J gene is TRBJ1-3, the V gene TRBV7-3; 7 bases are a match to TRBD1. This CDR3 has 16 residues. Germline assignment: CDR1 SGHTA and CDR2 FQGTGA. The trim removed 6 bases at V and 1 base at J, leaving 9 bases unmatched. The chain's CDR3 is CASSQNSRGSGNTIYF. Here the CDR3 DNA reads TGTGCCAGCAGTCAAAATTCCAGGGGGTCTGGAAACACCATATATTTT.

The CDR3 is CASSVTGHPNTEAFF. DNA for the CDR3: TGTGCCAGCAGCGTAACAGGACACCCGAACACTGAAGCTTTCTTT. V gene TRBV9 combines with J gene TRBJ1-1; D is possibly TRBD1 (5 bases). Trimming stripped 1 base from V and 1 base from J, with 11 bases between. The CDR3 sequence is 15 residues long. The V gene's germline CDR1 is SGDLS and CDR2 YYNGEE.

The chain couples TRBV28 to TRBJ1-2; tentative D call: TRBD1 (6 bases). Germline V gene data show CDR1 as MDHEN and CDR2 as SYDVKM. The V and J ends lost 6 bases and 5 bases respectively, with 13 bases between them. This CDR3 contains 13 residues. The CDR3 DNA is TGTGCCAGCAGAGCTCATGGACAGTATGGCTACACCTTC. Amino acid sequence: CASRAHGQYGYTF.

The rearrangement joins TRBV5-1 to TRBJ1-2; 8 bases agree with TRBD1. Germline CDR1 and CDR2: SGHRS and YFSETQ. There are 14 residues in the CDR3. V was pared by 3 bases and J by 4 bases, with 5 bases of the junction left unmatched. As DNA, the CDR3 is TGCGCCAGCAGCTCAGGACAGGGCGCCTATGGCTACACCTTC. Its translation is CASSSGQGAYGYTF.

V is TRBV13 and J is TRBJ2-7; a possible D gene is TRBD2 (6 bases). This CDR3 is built from 14 residues. Germline CDR1 is PRHDT and CDR2 is FYEKMQ (reference sequence). V was clipped by 5 bases and J by 1 base, with 12 bases between them. CDR3 bases: TGTGCCAGCAGCAATCGGGAGCTATCCTACGAGCAGTACTTC. Translating gives CASSNRELSYEQYF.

This sequence joins TRBV6-6 and TRBJ2-2; 7 bases agree with TRBD2. This CDR3 comprises 15 residues. The ends lost 7 bases at V and 3 bases at J; junction bases unmatched: 8. CDR1 is MNHNY, CDR2 SVGAGI, per germline (reference sequence). CDR3 DNA: TGTGCCAGCAAACCGAGCGGGAAAGACACCGGGGAGCTGTTTTTT. This sequence encodes CASKPSGKDTGELFF.

This chain uses TRBV29-1 with TRBJ1-2; unclear D gene. The V and J ends lost 7 bases and 2 bases respectively, with 8 bases between them. The CDR3 loop spans 11 amino acids. Germline V lookup: CDR1 SQVTM, CDR2 ANQGSEA. CDR3 sequence reads: CSGDGNYGYTF. In DNA, the CDR3 is TGCAGCGGAGACGGGAACTATGGCTACACCTTC.

This chain links TRBV6-4 with TRBJ2-3, with D possibly called TRBD1 or TRBD2 (6 bases each). Trimming shortened V by 3 bases and J by 4 bases, and 11 bases separated the two germline ends. The V gene's germline CDR1 is MRHNA and CDR2 SNTAGT. CDR3 size: 14 residues. The chain's CDR3 is CASSENGGADTQYF. The CDR3 coding sequence is TGTGCCAGCAGTGAGAACGGGGGCGCAGATACGCAGTATTTT.

The chain recombines TRBV7-2 with TRBJ2-1, with 8 bases identical to TRBD2. V lost 4 bases and J lost 6; bases outside the gene matches: 14. CDR1 and CDR2 from the germline V gene are SGHTA and FQGNSA. The CDR3 loop spans 17 amino acids. The CDR3 DNA sequence: TGTGCCAGCAGCTCTTTCCATAGCGGGACGCACTCCAATGAGCAGTTCTTC. Protein sequence: CASSSFHSGTHSNEQFF.